This TCR beta chain was obtained from a study of T cells in Graves' hyperthyroidism and ophthalmopathy. Across the study: Peripheral blood samples were taken at initial diagnosis, prior to any treatment.

This clonotype was observed at least ten times. Antigen specificity is unknown. Findings and limits, study-wide: The authors' 13 V-J model separated ophthalmopathy from stable hyperthyroidism.

In germline, CDR1 is SGHAT, CDR2 FQNNGV. This CDR3 region has 16 residues. The V segment lost 5 bases and the J segment 4 bases; nucleotides outside the gene matches: 10. The source material, RNA transcripts, was used to amplify TCR beta CDR3 regions. An initial round of RT-PCR targeting the TCR CDR3 relied on the HTBI primer set. TCRdb recomputed calls from the multiplex PCR reads with MiXCR, one row per CDR3 protein. The sample shows approximately 420,000 distinct CDR3 sequences, 12% to 15% of them seen only once. A patient was excluded if there was uncontrolled infection, other autoimmune disease, pregnancy or lactation.

The receptor was isolated from a woman between 18 and 30 years old with Graves' hyperthyroidism. Material: blood. The V call is TRBV11-2, the J call TRBJ2-1; 8 bases match TRBD2. In nucleotides, the CDR3 is TGTGCCAGCAGCACACTAGCGGCCAGTATATACAATGAGCAGTTCTTC. As protein: CASSTLAASIYNEQFF.